This TCR beta chain appears in the sequencing data of a study of tumor-infiltrating lymphocytes in oesophageal squamous cell carcinoma. This clonotype occurred many times. The V and J ends lost 5 bases and 5 bases respectively, with 15 bases between them. The CDR3 is 13 amino acids. Germline V gene data show CDR1 as DFQATT and CDR2 as SNEGSKA (reference sequence). Each CDR3 protein is one row after TCRdb ran MiXCR on the PCR reads. The sample gives 15,000 to 25,000 distinct CDR3 sequences, around two fifths of which show up once; around 35% is in the top ten. The receptor comes from a male donor with esophageal squamous cell carcinoma. Input material: esophageal tumor tissue. The chain joins TRBV20-1 to TRBJ2-5, with a weak D call TRBD1 (6 bases). The chain's CDR3 is CSAETDRLETQYF. The CDR3 DNA sequence: TGCAGTGCTGAGACTGACAGGCTTGAGACCCAGTACTTC.